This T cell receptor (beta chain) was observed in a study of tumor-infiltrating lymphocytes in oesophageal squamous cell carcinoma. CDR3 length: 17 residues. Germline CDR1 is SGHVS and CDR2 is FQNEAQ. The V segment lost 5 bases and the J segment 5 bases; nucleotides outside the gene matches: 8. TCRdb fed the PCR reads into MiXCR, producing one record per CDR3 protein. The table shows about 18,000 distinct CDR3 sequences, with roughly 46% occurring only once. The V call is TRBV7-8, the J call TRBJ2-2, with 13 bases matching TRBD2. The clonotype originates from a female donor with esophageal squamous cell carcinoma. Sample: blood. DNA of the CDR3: TGTGCCAGCAGCCAAACTAGCGGGAGGGCCGGAACCGGGGAGCTGTTTTTT. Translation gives CASSQTSGRAGTGELFF.